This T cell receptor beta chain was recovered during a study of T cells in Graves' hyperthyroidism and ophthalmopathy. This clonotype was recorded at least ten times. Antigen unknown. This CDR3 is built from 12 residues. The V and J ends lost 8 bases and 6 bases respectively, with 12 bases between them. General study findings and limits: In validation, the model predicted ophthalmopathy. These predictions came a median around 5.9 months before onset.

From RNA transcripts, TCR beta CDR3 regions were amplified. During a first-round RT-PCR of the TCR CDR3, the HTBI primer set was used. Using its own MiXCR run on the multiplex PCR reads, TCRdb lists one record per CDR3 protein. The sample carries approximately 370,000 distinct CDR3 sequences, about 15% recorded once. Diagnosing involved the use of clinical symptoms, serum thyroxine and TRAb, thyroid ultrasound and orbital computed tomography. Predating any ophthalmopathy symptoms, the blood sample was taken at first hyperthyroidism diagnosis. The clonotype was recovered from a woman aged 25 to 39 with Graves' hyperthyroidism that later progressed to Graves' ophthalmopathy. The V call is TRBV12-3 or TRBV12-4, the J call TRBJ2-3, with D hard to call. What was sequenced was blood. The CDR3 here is CASCRLSDTQYF. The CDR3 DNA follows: TGTGCCAGCTGCCGGCTTAGTGATACGCAGTATTTT.